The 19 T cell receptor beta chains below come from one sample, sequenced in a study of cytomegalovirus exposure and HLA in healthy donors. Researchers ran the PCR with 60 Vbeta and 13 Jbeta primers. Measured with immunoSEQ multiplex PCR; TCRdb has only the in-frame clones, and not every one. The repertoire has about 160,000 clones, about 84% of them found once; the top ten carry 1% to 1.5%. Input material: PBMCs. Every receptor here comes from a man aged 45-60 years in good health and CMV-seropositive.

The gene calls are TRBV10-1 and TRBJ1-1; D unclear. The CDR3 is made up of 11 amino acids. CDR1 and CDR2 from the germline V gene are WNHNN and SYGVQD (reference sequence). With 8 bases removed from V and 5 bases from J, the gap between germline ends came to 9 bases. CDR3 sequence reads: CASEARTEAFF. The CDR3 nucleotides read TGCGCCAGCGAGGCGAGGACTGAAGCTTTCTTT.

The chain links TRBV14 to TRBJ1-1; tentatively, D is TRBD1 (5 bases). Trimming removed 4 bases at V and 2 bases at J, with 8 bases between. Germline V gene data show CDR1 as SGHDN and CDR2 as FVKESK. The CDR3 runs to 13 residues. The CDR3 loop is CASSRGRNTEAFF. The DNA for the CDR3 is TGTGCCAGCAGCCGGGGCAGAAACACTGAAGCTTTCTTT.

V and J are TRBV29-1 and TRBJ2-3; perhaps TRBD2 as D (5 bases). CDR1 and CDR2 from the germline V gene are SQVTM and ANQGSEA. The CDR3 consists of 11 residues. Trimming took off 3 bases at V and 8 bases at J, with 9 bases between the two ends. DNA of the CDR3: TGCAGCGTTGACGGGGAAGGTACGCAGTATTTT. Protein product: CSVDGEGTQYF.

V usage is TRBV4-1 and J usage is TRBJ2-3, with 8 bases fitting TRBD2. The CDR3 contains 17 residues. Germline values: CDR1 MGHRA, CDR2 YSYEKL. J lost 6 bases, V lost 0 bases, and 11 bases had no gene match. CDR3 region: CASSQDQAGGALDTQYF. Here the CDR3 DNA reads TGCGCCAGCAGCCAAGATCAGGCGGGGGGCGCTTTGGATACGCAGTATTTT.

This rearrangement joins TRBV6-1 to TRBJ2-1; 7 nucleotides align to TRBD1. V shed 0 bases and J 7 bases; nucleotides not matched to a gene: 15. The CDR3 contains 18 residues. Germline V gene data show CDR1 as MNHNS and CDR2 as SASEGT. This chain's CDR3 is CASSEATMTGSSMNEQFF. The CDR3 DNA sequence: TGTGCCAGCAGTGAAGCTACTATGACAGGGTCCTCGATGAATGAGCAGTTCTTC.

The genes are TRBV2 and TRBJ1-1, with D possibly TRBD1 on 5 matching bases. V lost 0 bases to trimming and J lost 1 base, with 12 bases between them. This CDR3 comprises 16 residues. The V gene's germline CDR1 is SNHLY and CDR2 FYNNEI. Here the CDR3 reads CASSEALRGRNTEAFF. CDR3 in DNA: TGTGCCAGCAGTGAAGCGCTTCGGGGGAGGAACACTGAAGCTTTCTTT.

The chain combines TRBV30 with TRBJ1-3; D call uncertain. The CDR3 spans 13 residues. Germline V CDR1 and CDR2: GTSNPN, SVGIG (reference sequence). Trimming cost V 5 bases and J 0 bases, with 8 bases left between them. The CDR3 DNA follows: TGTGCCTGGGAGGCGGACTCTGGAAACACCATATATTTT. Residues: CAWEADSGNTIYF.

This CDR3 is CASSFRLAGVAETQYF. The CDR3 DNA sequence: TGTGCCAGCAGCTTTAGACTAGCGGGAGTCGCAGAGACCCAGTACTTC. The chain uses TRBV11-2 and TRBJ2-5; 12 bases map to TRBD2. Germline V gives CDR1 SGHAT, CDR2 FQNNGV. The CDR3 length is 16 residues. J gave up 4 bases and V 3 bases, and 6 bases lay outside the gene matches.

The DNA for the CDR3 is TGTGCCAGCAGTACCACCCCAGGGTACAATGAGCAGTTCTTC. Translated: CASSTTPGYNEQFF. The rearrangement links TRBV27 to TRBJ2-1; perhaps TRBD1 as D (5 bases). The CDR3 loop spans 14 amino acids. CDR1 is MNHEY and CDR2 is SMNVEV in the germline V gene (reference sequence). V dropped 5 bases and J dropped 4 bases, with 12 bases sitting between them.

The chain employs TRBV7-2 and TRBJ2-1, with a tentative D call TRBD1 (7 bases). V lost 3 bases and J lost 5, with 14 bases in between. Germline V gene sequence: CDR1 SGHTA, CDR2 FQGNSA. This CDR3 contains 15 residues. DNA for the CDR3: TGTGCCAGCAGCTTTCGACAGGGAGGTAACAATGAGCAGTTCTTC. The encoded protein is CASSFRQGGNNEQFF.

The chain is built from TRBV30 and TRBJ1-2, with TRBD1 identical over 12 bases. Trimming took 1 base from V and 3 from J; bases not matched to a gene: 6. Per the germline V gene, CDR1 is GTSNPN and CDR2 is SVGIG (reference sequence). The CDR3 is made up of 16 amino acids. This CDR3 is CAWSAGTGGSYYGYTF. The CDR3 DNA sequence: TGTGCCTGGAGTGCCGGGACAGGGGGCTCATACTATGGCTACACCTTC.

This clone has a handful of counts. CDR3 in amino acids: CASSESPPGLAGAGNIQYF. The CDR3 DNA is TGCGCCAGCAGTGAGTCTCCACCGGGACTAGCGGGGGCCGGGAACATTCAGTACTTC. This chain links TRBV10-1 with TRBJ2-4, with 14 positions matching TRBD2. Germline V gene sequence: CDR1 WNHNN, CDR2 SYGVQD (reference sequence). The V gene end was trimmed by 0 bases and the J gene end by 7 bases; junction bases not matched to a gene: 11. This CDR3 comprises 19 residues.

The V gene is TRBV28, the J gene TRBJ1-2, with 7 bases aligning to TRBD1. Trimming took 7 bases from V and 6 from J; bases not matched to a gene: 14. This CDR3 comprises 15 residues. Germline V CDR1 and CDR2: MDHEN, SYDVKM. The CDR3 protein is CASTLGQVGVDGYTF. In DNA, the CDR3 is TGTGCCAGCACCCTAGGACAGGTTGGGGTCGATGGCTACACCTTC.

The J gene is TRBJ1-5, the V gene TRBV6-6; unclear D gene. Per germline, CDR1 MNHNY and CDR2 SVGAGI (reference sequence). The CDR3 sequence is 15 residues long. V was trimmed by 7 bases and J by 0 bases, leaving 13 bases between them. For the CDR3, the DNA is TGTGCCAGCACCCCCGGCCGGGATAGCAATCAGCCCCAGCATTTT. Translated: CASTPGRDSNQPQHF.

CDR3 region: CASSSQGPPGDTFF. The CDR3, as DNA: TGTGCCAGCAGTTCACAGGGGCCCCCCGGAGATACGTTTTTT. The rearrangement joins TRBV2 to TRBJ1-4; 7 bases map to TRBD1. The V gene end was trimmed by 5 bases and the J gene end by 16 bases; junction bases not matched to a gene: 16. The CDR3 length is 14 residues. Germline CDR1 is SNHLY and CDR2 is FYNNEI.

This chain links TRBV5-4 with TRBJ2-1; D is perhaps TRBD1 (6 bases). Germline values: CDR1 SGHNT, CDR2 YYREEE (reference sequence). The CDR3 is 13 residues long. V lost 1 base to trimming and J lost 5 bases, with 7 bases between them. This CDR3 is CASSLQGNNEQFF. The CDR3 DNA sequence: TGTGCCAGCAGCTTGCAGGGGAACAATGAGCAGTTCTTC.

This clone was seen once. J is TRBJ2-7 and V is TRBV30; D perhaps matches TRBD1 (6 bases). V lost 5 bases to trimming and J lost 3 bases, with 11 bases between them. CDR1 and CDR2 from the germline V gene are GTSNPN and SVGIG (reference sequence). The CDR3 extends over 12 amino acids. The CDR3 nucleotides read TGTGCCTGGGGGGGACACCTCTACGAGCAGTACTTC. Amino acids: CAWGGHLYEQYF.

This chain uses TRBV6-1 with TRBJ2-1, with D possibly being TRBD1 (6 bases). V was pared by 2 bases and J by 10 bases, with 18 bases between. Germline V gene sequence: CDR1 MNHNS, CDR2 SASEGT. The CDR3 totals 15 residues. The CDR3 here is CASSEQGLLQREQFF. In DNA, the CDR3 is TGTGCCAGCAGTGAACAGGGGCTACTACAGAGGGAGCAGTTCTTC.

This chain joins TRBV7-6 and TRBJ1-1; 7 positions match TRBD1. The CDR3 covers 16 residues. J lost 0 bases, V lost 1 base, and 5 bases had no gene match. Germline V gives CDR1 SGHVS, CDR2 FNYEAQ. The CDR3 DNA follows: TGTGCCAGCAGCTTAGGGACAGGCCTAATGAACACTGAAGCTTTCTTT. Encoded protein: CASSLGTGLMNTEAFF.